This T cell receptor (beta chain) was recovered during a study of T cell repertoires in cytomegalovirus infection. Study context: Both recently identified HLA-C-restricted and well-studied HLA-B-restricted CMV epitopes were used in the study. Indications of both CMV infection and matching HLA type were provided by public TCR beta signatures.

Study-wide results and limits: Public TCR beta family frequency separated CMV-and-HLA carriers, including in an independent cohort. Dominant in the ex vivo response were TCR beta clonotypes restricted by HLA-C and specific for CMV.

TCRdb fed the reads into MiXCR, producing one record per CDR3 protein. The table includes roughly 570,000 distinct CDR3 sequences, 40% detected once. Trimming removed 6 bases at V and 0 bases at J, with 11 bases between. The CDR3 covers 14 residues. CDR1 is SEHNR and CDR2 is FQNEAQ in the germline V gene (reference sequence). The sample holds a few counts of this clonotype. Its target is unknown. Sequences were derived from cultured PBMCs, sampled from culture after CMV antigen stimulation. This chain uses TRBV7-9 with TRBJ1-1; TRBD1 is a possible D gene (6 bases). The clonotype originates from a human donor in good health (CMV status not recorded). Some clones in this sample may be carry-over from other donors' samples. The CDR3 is CASRVGAMNTEAFF. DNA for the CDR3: TGTGCCAGCAGGGTGGGGGCTATGAACACTGAAGCTTTCTTT.